Shown below are 18 T cell receptor beta chains from a single sample sequenced in a study of blood T cell repertoires in COVID-19 (dated by TCRdb to the early 2020s). Library prep was done by the immunoSEQ multiplex PCR assay. What TCRdb holds here is the immuneACCESS table cut down to in-frame rearrangements. Part of the clones is not present; checked against another copy, under half of the missing clones reflect an unresolved V gene, and the others are unexplained. The sample data list approximately 240,000 clones, and roughly 81% of these were observed just once. The biggest ten clones account for roughly 2.8% of the sample. The sequenced material came from peripheral blood. These receptors were taken from a man aged 50-60 years who had recovered from COVID-19.

This clone has only one observation. V usage is TRBV28 and J usage is TRBJ2-7, with D tentatively TRBD2 (6 bases). This CDR3 is 12 amino acids long. Germline CDR1 MDHEN, CDR2 SYDVKM. Trimming stripped 5 bases from V and 3 bases from J, with 8 bases between. CDR3 sequence: CASSTTSYEQYF. CDR3 DNA sequence: TGTGCCAGCAGTACGACTAGCTACGAGCAGTACTTC.

This clone was detected a few times. The rearrangement joins TRBV19 to TRBJ1-4, with D unresolved. Germline V gene data show CDR1 as LNHDA and CDR2 as SQIVND (reference sequence). The V gene lost 1 base and the J gene lost 5 bases, with 11 bases spanning the gap. This CDR3 has 15 amino acids. The CDR3 reads CASSIVEHQNEKLFF. For the CDR3, the DNA is TGTGCCAGTAGTATAGTTGAACATCAAAATGAAAAACTGTTTTTT.

This rearrangement joins TRBV29-1 to TRBJ2-5; D is perhaps TRBD2 (6 bases). The V and J ends lost 4 bases and 4 bases respectively, with 13 bases between them. The germline CDR1 and CDR2 sequences are SQVTM and ANQGSEA. The CDR3 loop spans 13 amino acids. Here the CDR3 DNA reads TGCAGCGTTGTGGCTAGCGCGCGAGAGACCCAGTACTTC. Translated: CSVVASARETQYF. The full variable domain, its missing parts supplied by reference TRBV29-1 and TRBJ2-5, is SAVISQKPSRDICQRGTSLTIQCQVDSQVTMMFWYRQQPGQSLTLIATANQGSEATYESGFVIDKFPISRPNLTFSTLTVSNMSPEDSSIYLCSVVASARETQYFGPGTRLLVL.

The J gene is TRBJ2-7, the V gene TRBV3-1 (or the pseudogene TRBV3-2); 9 nucleotides align to TRBD2. With V trimmed by 4 bases and J by 6 bases, 10 bases remained unmatched. The CDR3 contains 15 residues. Germline CDR1 and CDR2: LGHDT and YNNKEL (reference sequence). The CDR3 DNA sequence: TGTGCCAGCAGCCCCTACGGGCGGGAGGGCCTCGAGCAGTACTTC. It codes for CASSPYGREGLEQYF.

This clone was seen just once. This chain links TRBV29-1 with TRBJ2-1, with TRBD2 matching 13 bases. The junction had 15 bases not matched to a gene; V was cut back by 3 bases and J by 7 bases. Germline CDR1 reads SQVTM; CDR2 reads ANQGSEA. CDR3 size: 18 residues. CDR3 residues: CSVDDFIRGLAGKNEQFF. The CDR3 nucleotides are TGCAGCGTTGATGATTTTATCCGGGGACTAGCGGGAAAAAATGAGCAGTTCTTC.

The V call is TRBV5-6, the J call TRBJ1-6; D remains ambiguous. Germline V CDR1 and CDR2: SGHDT, YYEEEE. The CDR3 is made up of 13 amino acids. V lost 2 bases and J 13 bases, leaving 13 bases between the germline ends. CDR3: CASSFVDGGPLHF. CDR3 nucleotides: TGTGCCAGCAGCTTTGTTGATGGAGGGCCCCTCCACTTT.

V gene TRBV18 combines with J gene TRBJ2-1, with a weak D call TRBD1 (5 bases). V was clipped by 0 bases and J by 6 bases, with 12 bases between them. CDR1 KGHSH and CDR2 LQKENI come from the germline V gene. The CDR3 is 15 residues long. CDR3 protein: CASSPPVRAANEQFF. CDR3 DNA sequence: TGTGCCAGCTCACCACCGGTCAGGGCGGCCAATGAGCAGTTCTTC. Together with reference TRBV18 and TRBJ2-1, the CDR3 gives the full variable domain: NAGVMQNPRHLVRRRGQEARLRCSPMKGHSHVYWYRQLPEEGLKFMVYLQKENIIDESGMPKERFSAEFPKEGPSILRIQQVVRGDSAAYFCASSPPVRAANEQFFGPGTRLTVL.

This clone has just a few counts. The gene calls are TRBV5-1 and TRBJ2-4, with 9 bases matching TRBD1. This CDR3 comprises 16 residues. V trimming: 4 bases; J trimming: 1 base; junction bases outside the gene matches: 6. Germline V gene data show CDR1 as SGHRS and CDR2 as YFSETQ. The CDR3 nucleotides read TGCGCCAGCAGCGGATCCGGGACAGGGGCCAAAAACATTCAGTACTTC. Protein product: CASSGSGTGAKNIQYF.

This chain joins TRBV27 and TRBJ1-4; D might be TRBD1 (5 bases). The CDR3 spans 14 residues. V was trimmed by 3 bases and J by 8 bases, leaving 13 bases between them. Germline V CDR1 and CDR2: MNHEY, SMNVEV (reference sequence). CDR3 DNA sequence: TGTGCCAGCAGTTTGTACCAGGGTCGGGAAAAACTGTTTTTT. Its protein product is CASSLYQGREKLFF. Combining the CDR3 with reference TRBV27 and TRBJ1-4 gives the whole variable domain EAQVTQNPRYLITVTGKKLTVTCSQNMNHEYMSWYRQDPGLGLRQIYYSMNVEVTDKGDVPEGYKVSRKEKRNFPLILESPSPNQTSLYFCASSLYQGREKLFFGSGTQLSVL.

This clone was found once. The chain uses TRBV18 and TRBJ2-7; 9 bases are a match to TRBD1. The CDR3 loop spans 16 amino acids. CDR1 is KGHSH, CDR2 LQKENI, per germline. The trim removed 3 bases at V and 5 bases at J, leaving 11 bases unmatched. CDR3 sequence (DNA): TGTGCCAGCTCACCGGGTCTGGGACAGGGTAAAGACGAGCAGTACTTC. Its protein is CASSPGLGQGKDEQYF.

V usage is TRBV19 and J usage is TRBJ2-3, with 12 bases aligning to TRBD1. Germline V gene data show CDR1 as LNHDA and CDR2 as SQIVND (reference sequence). This CDR3 has 15 amino acids. With V trimmed by 7 bases and J by 6 bases, 8 bases remained unmatched. The CDR3 region is CASTGTGGAVDTQYF. CDR3 nucleotide sequence: TGTGCCAGTACCGGGACAGGGGGCGCGGTGGATACGCAGTATTTT.

The chain recombines TRBV28 with TRBJ2-7; 9 nucleotides match TRBD2. The trim removed 5 bases at V and 4 bases at J, leaving 12 bases unmatched. Germline values: CDR1 MDHEN, CDR2 SYDVKM. CDR3 length equals 16 residues. The CDR3 is CASSSYSGSFLYEQYF. CDR3 DNA sequence: TGTGCCAGCAGTAGTTATAGCGGGAGCTTCCTATACGAGCAGTACTTC.

This clone has a handful of counts. The chain employs TRBV4-2 and TRBJ1-5, with TRBD1 identical over 9 bases. CDR3 size: 14 residues. After removal of 5 bases from V and 5 bases from J, the junction contained 4 bases not matched to a gene. The germline CDR1 and CDR2 sequences are LGHNA and YNFKEQ. The CDR3 here is CASSKQGADQPQHF. For the CDR3, the DNA is TGTGCCAGCAGCAAACAGGGGGCAGATCAGCCCCAGCATTTT.

The chain has TRBV28 and TRBJ2-1; TRBD1 matches at 8 bases. Trimming at V came to 0 bases and at J to 4 bases, leaving 5 bases not matched to a gene. The CDR3 sequence is 16 residues long. Germline V gives CDR1 MDHEN, CDR2 SYDVKM. The CDR3 DNA reads as TGTGCCAGCAGTTTATGGGGGGACAGGTTGTACAATGAGCAGTTCTTC. It is translated as CASSLWGDRLYNEQFF.

The chain carries TRBV18 and TRBJ2-3, with 10 bases aligning to TRBD2. Trimming took 4 bases from V and 5 from J; bases not matched to a gene: 12. CDR3 length equals 17 residues. From germline, CDR1 is KGHSH and CDR2 LQKENI. DNA for the CDR3: TGTGCCAGCTCACGGAGGGAGCGGGAGGGCCGAGGAGATACGCAGTATTTT. This gives the protein CASSRREREGRGDTQYF.

This rearrangement joins TRBV18 to TRBJ2-7, with 7 bases lining up with TRBD2. J gave up 5 bases and V 5 bases, and 12 bases lay outside the gene matches. The germline V gene encodes CDR1 KGHSH and CDR2 LQKENI. This CDR3 has 15 residues. Written as DNA, the CDR3 is TGTGCCAGCTCATTGGGAGTAGCGGGTTTCGACGAGCAGTACTTC. Translated: CASSLGVAGFDEQYF.

This rearrangement joins TRBV5-4 to TRBJ1-2, with TRBD1 as a possible D gene (5 bases). The germline V gene encodes CDR1 SGHNT and CDR2 YYREEE (reference sequence). This CDR3 contains 14 residues. The V and J ends lost 4 bases and 1 base respectively, with 11 bases between them. The CDR3 spells CASSQLQDNYGYTF. CDR3 nucleotide sequence: TGTGCCAGCAGCCAGCTACAGGATAACTATGGCTACACCTTC.

The chain couples TRBV4-2 to TRBJ2-1; 9 bases are shared with TRBD2. The CDR3 totals 13 residues. Germline V gene sequence: CDR1 LGHNA, CDR2 YNFKEQ. V lost 10 bases and J lost 7; bases outside the gene matches: 8. The CDR3 reads CATTGTSRNEQFF. CDR3 bases: TGTGCCACAACCGGGACTAGCAGGAATGAGCAGTTCTTC.